This T cell receptor (beta chain) was obtained from a study of patients and donors after allogeneic stem cell transplantation. This clonotype came up a few times. Deletions cut 4 bases from V and 0 bases from J, with 8 bases between. CDR3 size: 14 residues. Germline V gene data show CDR1 as KGHDR and CDR2 as SFDVKD. In TCRdb, the RT-PCR reads were re-called with MiXCR into one record per CDR3 protein. Of roughly 940,000 distinct CDR3 sequences in the sample, 18% were seen once. This sequence originates from a human donor who was either an allogeneic HSCT recipient or a stem cell or donor lymphocyte infusion donor (not recorded which). It is not recorded whose cells these are; they may come from a transplant donor. The sequenced material came from blood, either unsorted or a sorted T cell fraction (not recorded which). The chain uses TRBV24-1 and TRBJ1-2, with a weak D call TRBD1 (5 bases). CDR3 nucleotide sequence: TGTGCCACCAGTGACAGGGAGTCTAACTATGGCTACACCTTC. Its translation is CATSDRESNYGYTF.